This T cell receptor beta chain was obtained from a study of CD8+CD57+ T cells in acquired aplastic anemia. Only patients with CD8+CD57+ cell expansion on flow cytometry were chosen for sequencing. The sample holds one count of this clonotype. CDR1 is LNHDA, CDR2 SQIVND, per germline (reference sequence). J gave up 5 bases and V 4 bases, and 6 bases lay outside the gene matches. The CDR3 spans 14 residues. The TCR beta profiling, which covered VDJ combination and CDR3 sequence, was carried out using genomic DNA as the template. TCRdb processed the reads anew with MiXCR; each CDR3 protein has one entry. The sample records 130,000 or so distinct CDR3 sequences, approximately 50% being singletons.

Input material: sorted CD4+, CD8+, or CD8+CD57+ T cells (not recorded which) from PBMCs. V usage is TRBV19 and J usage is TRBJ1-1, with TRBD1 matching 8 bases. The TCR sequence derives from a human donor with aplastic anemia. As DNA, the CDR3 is TGTGCCAGTAGTAAGACAGGGGTGACAACTGAAGCTTTCTTT. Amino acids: CASSKTGVTTEAFF.